The T cell receptor beta chain under discussion was sequenced for a study of blood T cells in healthy people across ages. The CDR3 covers 12 residues. The V and J ends lost 6 bases and 1 base respectively, with 9 bases between them. The V gene's germline CDR1 is DFQATT and CDR2 SNEGSKA (reference sequence). Then a second PCR, running roughly 7 to 11 cycles, was carried out with a sample-barcoded 5' primer and a J-beta primer mix. Every cDNA was tagged by a template-switch adaptor with 12 random nucleotides. TCRdb passed the 5' RACE reads through MiXCR, listing each CDR3 protein once. The repertoire consists of approximately 830,000 distinct CDR3 sequences, with 62% occurring once and the leading ten covering around a quarter.

The chain has TRBV20-1 and TRBJ1-2; D gene unclear. The sequencing input was blood. The clonotype comes from a man aged 25-45 years in good health. This CDR3 reads CSASGINYGYTF. Written as DNA, the CDR3 is TGCAGTGCGTCCGGTATTAACTATGGCTACACCTTC.